Each of the 29 T cell receptor beta chains below was sequenced from the same sample in a study of blood T cell repertoires in COVID-19. Generated by immunoSEQ multiplex PCR, the TCRdb table keeps only in-frame clones and is missing some. Of around 77,000 clones listed, about 88% are singletons. Input material: peripheral blood. Receptors were obtained from a woman aged 80 or over with active or convalescent COVID-19.

V gene TRBV5-5 combines with J gene TRBJ1-1; 9 nucleotides align to TRBD1. Germline CDR1 reads SGHKS; CDR2 reads YYEKEE (reference sequence). Trimming took 3 bases from V and 6 from J; bases not matched to a gene: 9. The CDR3 runs to 15 residues. The CDR3: CASSYPGQGSPEAFF. The CDR3 DNA follows: TGTGCCAGCAGCTATCCGGGACAGGGTAGCCCTGAAGCTTTCTTT.

The chain carries TRBV19 and TRBJ2-5, with 10 bases lining up with TRBD2. The CDR3 totals 15 residues. Germline values: CDR1 LNHDA, CDR2 SQIVND (reference sequence). With 2 bases clipped from V and 4 bases from J, the junction kept 4 bases outside the gene matches. The CDR3 here is CASSILAGGPETQYF. Written as DNA, the CDR3 is TGTGCCAGTAGTATATTAGCGGGGGGTCCAGAGACCCAGTACTTC.

The CDR3 loop reads CASRRRDRDFPSTDTQYF. In nucleotides, the CDR3 is TGCGCCAGCAGACGCCGGGACAGGGATTTCCCTAGCACAGATACGCAGTATTTT. The chain employs TRBV10-1 and TRBJ2-3, with 9 bases matching TRBD1. V shed 6 bases, J shed 0 bases, and the junction held 13 bases outside the gene matches. CDR3 length: 18 amino acids. Germline loops: CDR1 WNHNN, CDR2 SYGVQD (reference sequence).

This sequence joins TRBV7-3 and TRBJ2-1, with 7 bases lining up with TRBD2. With V trimmed by 5 bases and J by 4 bases, 11 bases remained unmatched. Per the germline V gene, CDR1 is SGHTA and CDR2 is FQGTGA. The CDR3 spans 16 residues. CDR3 protein: CASSQAGAGRYNEQFF. The CDR3, as DNA: TGTGCCAGCAGCCAGGCAGGAGCGGGGAGGTACAATGAGCAGTTCTTC.

J is TRBJ1-4 and V is TRBV11-2; 12 bases map to TRBD1. Germline CDR1 reads SGHAT; CDR2 reads FQNNGV. With V trimmed by 4 bases and J by 5 bases, 8 bases remained unmatched. This CDR3 has 17 residues. Here the CDR3 DNA reads TGTGCCAGCAGCTCACCGGGACAGGGGGCGCGGAATGAAAAACTGTTTTTT. Encoded protein: CASSSPGQGARNEKLFF. Drawing the rest from reference TRBV11-2 and TRBJ1-4, the complete variable domain is EAGVAQSPRYKIIEKRQSVAFWCNPISGHATLYWYQQILGQGPKLLIQFQNNGVVDDSQLPKDRFSAERLKGVDSTLKIQPAKLEDSAVYLCASSSPGQGARNEKLFFGSGTQLSVL.

This chain links TRBV19 with TRBJ2-3; possible D gene TRBD1, 5 bases. V was pared by 9 bases and J by 0 bases, with 22 bases between. The germline V gene encodes CDR1 LNHDA and CDR2 SQIVND (reference sequence). The CDR3 is made up of 17 amino acids. CDR3 sequence: CARPRVNYIISTDTQYF. CDR3 in DNA: TGTGCCAGACCCAGGGTGAACTACATAATTAGCACAGATACGCAGTATTTT. The variable domain in full, with the rest retrieved from reference TRBV19 and TRBJ2-3, is DGGITQSPKYLFRKEGQNVTLSCEQNLNHDAMYWYRQDPGQGLRLIYYSQIVNDFQKGDIAEGYSVSREKKESFPLTVTSAQKNPTAFYLCARPRVNYIISTDTQYFGPGTRLTVL.

The chain has TRBV7-9 and TRBJ2-7; possibly TRBD2 for D (6 bases). The CDR3 loop spans 16 amino acids. Looked up from germline, CDR1 is SEHNR and CDR2 is FQNEAQ (reference sequence). V was cut by 3 bases and J by 3 bases, with 18 bases left in between. DNA for the CDR3: TGTGCCAGCAGCTTGGGGCCGGGGGAGTATTACTACGAGCAGTACTTC. Residues: CASSLGPGEYYYEQYF. The full variable domain, its missing parts supplied by reference TRBV7-9 and TRBJ2-7, is DTGVSQNPRHKITKRGQNVTFRCDPISEHNRLYWYRQTLGQGPEFLTYFQNEAQLEKSRLLSDRFSAERPKGSFSTLEIQRTEQGDSAMYLCASSLGPGEYYYEQYFGPGTRLTVT.

V gene TRBV5-5 combines with J gene TRBJ1-1; TRBD1 agrees at 8 bases. Trimming cost V 2 bases and J 7 bases; bases outside gene matches: 7. The CDR3 length is 14 residues. Germline-derived CDR1 and CDR2 are SGHKS and YYEKEE (reference sequence). Here the CDR3 reads CASSFDRGKDEAFF. CDR3 in DNA: TGTGCCAGCAGCTTCGACAGGGGCAAGGATGAAGCTTTCTTT.

The DNA for the CDR3 is TGTGCCAGCAGCCCATGGGGTGGACAGGGGGGATATGGCTACACCTTC. Protein: CASSPWGGQGGYGYTF. The chain employs TRBV7-9 and TRBJ1-2; 10 positions agree with TRBD1. Trimming at V came to 5 bases and at J to 5 bases, leaving 11 bases not matched to a gene. CDR1 and CDR2 from the germline V gene are SEHNR and FQNEAQ (reference sequence). This CDR3 is built from 16 residues.

This chain links TRBV28 with TRBJ2-7, with 7 positions matching TRBD1. CDR1 and CDR2 (germline): MDHEN, SYDVKM. CDR3 size: 17 residues. V lost 3 bases and J lost 4; bases outside the gene matches: 15. For the CDR3, the DNA is TGTGCCAGCAGTTTTCGGGTAGGGCCAGGGGGATATTACGAGCAGTACTTC. Translation: CASSFRVGPGGYYEQYF.

The chain has TRBV5-6 and TRBJ1-2, with a possible D match to TRBD1 (5 bases). The germline CDR1 and CDR2 sequences are SGHDT and YYEEEE. Deletions cut 4 bases from V and 7 bases from J, with 17 bases between. The CDR3 extends over 14 amino acids. In DNA form, the CDR3 reads TGTGCCAGCAGCCAGGATTTGGGACTTCCTGGCTACACCTTC. It is translated as CASSQDLGLPGYTF.

The gene calls are TRBV30 and TRBJ1-4; D call uncertain. Germline CDR1 and CDR2: GTSNPN and SVGIG (reference sequence). Trimming removed 0 bases from V and 3 bases from J, with 11 bases in between. The CDR3 extends over 15 amino acids. The CDR3 here is CAWSVLGRANEKLFF. DNA of the CDR3: TGTGCCTGGAGTGTACTGGGCAGAGCTAATGAAAAACTGTTTTTT.

The chain uses TRBV5-4 and TRBJ2-3, with TRBD2 matching 11 bases. The ends lost 4 bases at V and 4 bases at J; junction bases unmatched: 5. From germline, CDR1 is SGHNT and CDR2 YYREEE (reference sequence). The CDR3 is 15 residues long. DNA for the CDR3: TGTGCCAGCAGCCCTCGACTAGCGGGGTCAGATACGCAGTATTTT. Its translation is CASSPRLAGSDTQYF.

The chain couples TRBV9 to TRBJ1-1; 7 nucleotides align to TRBD1. The CDR3 contains 14 residues. The V gene end was trimmed by 4 bases and the J gene end by 4 bases; junction bases not matched to a gene: 7. Per germline, CDR1 SGDLS and CDR2 YYNGEE. CDR3 in amino acids: CASSSGGGTTEAFF. DNA for the CDR3: TGTGCCAGCAGCTCGGGAGGGGGCACCACTGAAGCTTTCTTT.

CDR3 bases: TGTGCCTGGAAGGGGACATTCTCCTATAATTCACCCCTCCACTTT. Its translation is CAWKGTFSYNSPLHF. This chain joins TRBV30 and TRBJ1-6, with D perhaps TRBD1 (6 bases). The germline V gene encodes CDR1 GTSNPN and CDR2 SVGIG (reference sequence). Trimming left V 4 bases short and J 0 bases short, with 10 bases between. The CDR3 totals 15 residues.

The J gene is TRBJ2-5, the V gene TRBV14, with D possibly matching TRBD2 (5 bases). V gave up 5 bases and J gave up 5 bases, with 18 bases separating them. CDR1 SGHDN and CDR2 FVKESK come from the germline V gene. The CDR3 length is 15 residues. Written as DNA, the CDR3 is TGTGCCAGCAGCGGCCCGGGAAATCCGGCGGAGACCCAGTACTTC. This codes for CASSGPGNPAETQYF.

The rearrangement joins TRBV30 to TRBJ2-7; 7 bases fit TRBD1. Germline loops: CDR1 GTSNPN, CDR2 SVGIG (reference sequence). V was clipped by 3 bases and J by 4 bases; unmatched bases: 6. This CDR3 contains 13 residues. CDR3 protein: CAWSLGDSYEQYF. The CDR3 region has the DNA TGTGCCTGGAGCCTCGGGGACAGTTACGAGCAGTACTTC. The variable domain in full, completed from reference TRBV30 and TRBJ2-7, reads SQTIHQWPATLVQPVGSPLSLECTVEGTSNPNLYWYRQAAGRGLQLLFYSVGIGQISSEVPQNLSASRPQDRQFILSSKKLLLSDSGFYLCAWSLGDSYEQYFGPGTRLTVT.

This chain joins TRBV9 and TRBJ2-1; 8 bases are shared with TRBD2. Germline V lookup: CDR1 SGDLS, CDR2 YYNGEE. The V segment lost 0 bases and the J segment 7 bases; nucleotides outside the gene matches: 12. The CDR3 is 17 residues long. The CDR3 sequence: CASSVGGSGGGSNEQFF. The CDR3 DNA sequence: TGTGCCAGCAGCGTAGGCGGGAGCGGCGGGGGGAGTAATGAGCAGTTCTTC.

There are a few counts of this clone. V gene TRBV12-3 or TRBV12-4 combines with J gene TRBJ1-3; no clear D. The CDR3 runs to 13 residues. V was clipped by 5 bases and J by 2 bases, with 7 bases between them. The CDR3 sequence: CASSVTPGNTIYF. The CDR3 DNA reads as TGTGCCAGCAGTGTTACTCCTGGAAACACCATATATTTT.

This sequence joins TRBV4-3 and TRBJ2-6; D gene ambiguous. Germline V lookup: CDR1 LGHNA, CDR2 YSLEER. This CDR3 has 18 amino acids. V shed 4 bases and J shed 0 bases, with 16 bases lying between them. CDR3 nucleotide sequence: TGCGCCAGCAGCCCGTCTATCAATTCCCTCTCTGGGGCCAACGTCCTGACTTTC. As protein: CASSPSINSLSGANVLTF.

The rearrangement links TRBV11-2 to TRBJ1-6, with 9 bases that match TRBD1. CDR1 is SGHAT and CDR2 is FQNNGV in the germline V gene. J gave up 14 bases and V 5 bases, and 16 bases lay outside the gene matches. CDR3 length: 16 amino acids. In DNA, the CDR3 is TGTGCCAGCAGCCCTCGGACAGGGGCCTCCGCATTGGCCCTCCACTTT. Translated: CASSPRTGASALALHF.

This chain links TRBV24-1 with TRBJ2-5; 11 positions agree with TRBD2. The CDR3 has 16 residues. In germline, CDR1 is KGHDR, CDR2 SFDVKD. The V segment lost 4 bases and the J segment 7 bases; nucleotides outside the gene matches: 10. The CDR3 protein is CATSDPATSGAGTQYF. In DNA form, the CDR3 reads TGTGCCACCAGTGACCCGGCGACTAGCGGGGCGGGGACCCAGTACTTC.

The chain employs TRBV29-1 and TRBJ2-1, with D maybe TRBD1 (6 bases). In germline, CDR1 is SQVTM, CDR2 ANQGSEA. Trimming removed 4 bases from V and 1 base from J, with 11 bases in between. This CDR3 spans 14 amino acids. The CDR3 loop reads CSVGGRGSYNEQFF. The CDR3 region has the DNA TGCAGCGTTGGAGGCAGGGGATCCTACAATGAGCAGTTCTTC.

This chain links TRBV25-1 with TRBJ1-4, with TRBD1 matching over 9 bases. The CDR3 extends over 16 amino acids. Germline CDR1 reads MGHDK; CDR2 reads SYGVNS. J was trimmed by 7 bases and V by 0 bases; bases with no gene match: 6. CDR3 nucleotides: TGTGCCAGCAGTGAATATGCCAGGACAGGGGCTGAAAAACTGTTTTTT. The encoded protein is CASSEYARTGAEKLFF.

The chain is built from TRBV7-9 and TRBJ2-7, with 9 bases aligning to TRBD2. Germline CDR1 is SEHNR and CDR2 is FQNEAQ (reference sequence). After removal of 4 bases from V and 5 bases from J, the junction contained 6 bases not matched to a gene. This CDR3 has 14 residues. CDR3 sequence reads: CASSSPGLAHEQYF. CDR3 bases: TGTGCCAGCAGCTCGCCGGGACTAGCCCACGAGCAGTACTTC.

V and J are TRBV20-1 and TRBJ2-7, with D tentatively TRBD2 (5 bases). The CDR3 loop spans 8 amino acids. V dropped 8 bases and J dropped 9 bases, with 8 bases sitting between them. Germline-derived CDR1 and CDR2 are DFQATT and SNEGSKA (reference sequence). CDR3 in DNA: TGCAGTCCGGGGTGGCAGTACTTC. It is translated as CSPGWQYF.

The gene calls are TRBV28 and TRBJ1-1; D remains ambiguous. CDR3 length equals 14 residues. The V end was cut by 2 bases, the J end by 2 bases, with 9 bases between. Germline V CDR1 and CDR2: MDHEN, SYDVKM. In nucleotides, the CDR3 is TGTGCCAGCAGTTTAAGAGGGCATAACACTGAAGCTTTCTTT. Its translation is CASSLRGHNTEAFF.

A note on this clone: Different DNA sequences within this sample yield the same CDR3. The J gene is TRBJ1-1, the V gene TRBV5-4, with 10 bases fitting TRBD1. CDR1 SGHNT and CDR2 YYREEE come from the germline V gene (reference sequence). The CDR3 consists of 13 residues. With V trimmed by 3 bases and J by 5 bases, 1 base remained unmatched. Here the CDR3 DNA reads TGTGCCAGCAGCTGGACAGGGGGAACTGAAGCTTTCTTT. Residues: CASSWTGGTEAFF.

This chain joins TRBV4-3 and TRBJ1-4; 9 nucleotides line up with TRBD1. J lost 3 bases, V lost 3 bases, and 5 bases had no gene match. This CDR3 is built from 16 residues. The germline V gene encodes CDR1 LGHNA and CDR2 YSLEER. As DNA, the CDR3 is TGCGCCAGCAGCCAGGAAACAGGGGGCTCTAATGAAAAACTGTTTTTT. Its protein product is CASSQETGGSNEKLFF.